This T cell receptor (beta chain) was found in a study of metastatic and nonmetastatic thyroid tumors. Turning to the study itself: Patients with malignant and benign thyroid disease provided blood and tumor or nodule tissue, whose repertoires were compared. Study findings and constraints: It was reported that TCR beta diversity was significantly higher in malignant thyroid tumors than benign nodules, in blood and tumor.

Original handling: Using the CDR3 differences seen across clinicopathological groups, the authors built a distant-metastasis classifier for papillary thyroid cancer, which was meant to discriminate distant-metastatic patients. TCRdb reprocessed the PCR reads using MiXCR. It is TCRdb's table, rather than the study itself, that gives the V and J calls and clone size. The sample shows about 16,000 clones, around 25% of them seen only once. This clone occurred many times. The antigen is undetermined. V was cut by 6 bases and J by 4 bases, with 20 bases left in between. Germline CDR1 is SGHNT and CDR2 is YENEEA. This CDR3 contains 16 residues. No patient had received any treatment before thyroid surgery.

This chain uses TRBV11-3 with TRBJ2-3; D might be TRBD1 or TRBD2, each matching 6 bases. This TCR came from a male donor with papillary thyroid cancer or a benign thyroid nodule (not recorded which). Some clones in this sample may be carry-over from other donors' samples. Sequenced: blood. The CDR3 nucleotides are TGTGCCAGCAGTTACATGGGGGGCGGTGGGTCAGATACGCAGTATTTT. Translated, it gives CASSYMGGGGSDTQYF.